This is a list of T cell receptor beta chains from one sample in a study of cytomegalovirus exposure and HLA in healthy donors. Assay: immunoSEQ multiplex PCR; the TCRdb copy retains only in-frame clones and omits some. In the table there are about 92,000 clones, approximately 81% of which are singletons. The sequencing input was PBMCs. These receptors all stem from a girl under 10 years old in good health and CMV-seropositive. CDR3s include the opening cysteine and the closing phenylalanine or tryptophan. The D gene is left open where the match is weak. The size field is filled for only some rows; it gives once, few, many or a size class.

len	abundance	d_gene	j_gene	v_gene	CDR3nt	CDR3aa
11	few	.	TRBJ1-3	TRBV4-1	TGCGCCAGCAGCCAGGGCAACACCATATATTTT	CASSQGNTIYF
16	.	.	TRBJ1-5	TRBV19	TGTGCCAGTAGTATAATAGGACTGAATAGCAATCAGCCCCAGCATTTT	CASSIIGLNSNQPQHF
13	.	.	TRBJ1-1	TRBV5-1	TGCGCCAGCAGCCAGACACTGAACACTGAAGCTTTCTTT	CASSQTLNTEAFF
13	.	.	TRBJ2-3	TRBV5-4	TGTGCCAGCAGCTTGAACCGGGAAGATACGCAGTATTTT	CASSLNREDTQYF
15	.	TRBD1	TRBJ1-1	TRBV6-5	TGTGCCAGCAGTTACCTGACAGGGGGCAACACTGAAGCTTTCTTT	CASSYLTGGNTEAFF
15	.	.	TRBJ1-1	TRBV7-9	TGTGCCAGCAGCTTTAACAGGGCCATGAACACTGAAGCTTTCTTT	CASSFNRAMNTEAFF
18	.	TRBD2	TRBJ2-7	TRBV7-2	TGTGCCAGCAGCTTAGGGGGACTAGCGGGAGTAGTCCTTTACGAGCAGTACTTC	CASSLGGLAGVVLYEQYF
13	.	.	TRBJ2-1	TRBV7-9	TGTGCCAGCAGCCCCTGGACTATGCGTGAGCAGTTCTTC	CASSPWTMREQFF
13	.	.	TRBJ2-7	TRBV5-1	TGCGCCAGCAGCTTTGCGCATTCCTACGAGCAGTACTTC	CASSFAHSYEQYF
18	.	TRBD2	TRBJ2-3	TRBV19	TGTGCCAGTAGTATTTCGTCAGTTGGCCTAGCGGGAGACAATACGCAGTATTTT	CASSISSVGLAGDNTQYF
15	.	TRBD1	TRBJ2-7	TRBV2	TGTGCCAGCAGTGTATCGGGGGACAGGGCAGGCGAGCAGTACTTC	CASSVSGDRAGEQYF
14	few	.	TRBJ2-7	TRBV28	TGTGCCAGCAGCTGGGGGCTAGTTAGTCGCGAGCAGTACTTC	CASSWGLVSREQYF
17	.	TRBD2	TRBJ2-5	TRBV7-9	TGTGCCAGCAGCTTAGGTTCGTGGCGGGAGGGCCGGGAGACCCAGTACTTC	CASSLGSWREGRETQYF
13	few	TRBD1	TRBJ1-1	TRBV4-1	TGCGCCAGCGGGGCAGGGGGCTACACTGAAGCTTTCTTT	CASGAGGYTEAFF
14	once	.	TRBJ2-7	TRBV5-1	TGCGCCAGCAGCTTGGGACAGGTTCCCCACGAGCAGTACTTC	CASSLGQVPHEQYF
14	.	.	TRBJ1-1	TRBV25-1	TGTGCCAGCAGTGAGCCCGGGATGAACACTGAAGCTTTCTTT	CASSEPGMNTEAFF
13	.	TRBD1	TRBJ2-2	TRBV6-1	TGTGCCAGTGACAGGGGGGACACCGGGGAGCTGTTTTTT	CASDRGDTGELFF
16	.	.	TRBJ1-1	TRBV27	TGTGCCAGCAGTTTAGGACTTGGGGGGAGGAACACTGAAGCTTTCTTT	CASSLGLGGRNTEAFF
15	once	.	TRBJ2-3	TRBV5-4	TGTGCCAGCAGCCCAGGGGATGTAGGCACAGATACGCAGTATTTT	CASSPGDVGTDTQYF
14	few	.	TRBJ1-1	TRBV7-2	TGTGCCAGCAGCCCCCACAGGGCGGACACTGAAGCTTTCTTT	CASSPHRADTEAFF
13	once	.	TRBJ1-1	TRBV6-5	TGTGCCAGCAGCGAGGGGGGGTGGACTGAAGCTTTCTTT	CASSEGGWTEAFF
12	.	.	TRBJ2-1	TRBV5-1	TGCGCCAGCAGCTTGACCAGGGATGAGCAGTTCTTC	CASSLTRDEQFF
15	.	.	TRBJ1-2	TRBV28	TGTGCCAGCAGTTTAACTCATGTGACACGGGGAATTCCCACCTTC	CASSLTHVTRGIPTF
10	.	.	TRBJ1-1	TRBV29-1	TGCAGCGTTGATAAGCCTGAAGCTTTCTTT	CSVDKPEAFF
11	.	.	TRBJ2-7	TRBV7-8	TGTGCCAGCAGCCAGTACTACGAGCAGTACTTC	CASSQYYEQYF
16	.	TRBD2	TRBJ2-3	TRBV9	TGTGCCAGCAGCCCCTTCGGACTAGCTCCCACAGATACGCAGTATTTT	CASSPFGLAPTDTQYF
13	.	TRBD2	TRBJ2-7	TRBV28	TGTGCCAGCAGTTCGGGACTAGCGGAGGCGGGGTACTTC	CASSSGLAEAGYF
13	.	TRBD2	TRBJ2-1	TRBV30	TGTGCCGGTAGCGGGGAGCTTTTCTTCGAGCAGTTCTTC	CAGSGELFFEQFF